These 17 T cell receptor beta chains came from one sample sequenced in a study of technical replicates of blood from a handful of donors. The table came from immunoSEQ multiplex PCR; TCRdb's copy has only in-frame clones and leaves some out. The repertoire holds around 84,000 clones, with 97% as singletons. Sequenced material: T cells isolated from PBMCs. The receptors were gathered from a human donor in good health.

A single count supports this clone. The V and J genes are TRBV5-6 and TRBJ1-6; 9 bases are a match to TRBD1. With 5 bases clipped from V and 7 bases from J, the junction kept 10 bases outside the gene matches. Germline CDR1 is SGHDT and CDR2 is YYEEEE. This CDR3 region has 16 residues. The CDR3 bases are TGTGCCAGCAGGCTCGGCTGGGGACAGGGAAATTCACCCCTCCACTTT. It specifies CASRLGWGQGNSPLHF.

The chain has TRBV19 and TRBJ1-2; D call uncertain. Germline V gene sequence: CDR1 LNHDA, CDR2 SQIVND (reference sequence). The V end was cut by 6 bases, the J end by 5 bases, with 16 bases between. CDR3 length: 14 amino acids. The CDR3 loop is CASSNPEGEYGYTF. CDR3 sequence (DNA): TGTGCCAGTAGCAATCCGGAGGGTGAATATGGCTACACCTTC.

V usage is TRBV2 and J usage is TRBJ2-4, with D possibly matching TRBD2 (6 bases). CDR3 length: 12 residues. CDR1 is SNHLY, CDR2 FYNNEI, per germline. V lost 9 bases, J lost 4 bases, and 10 bases lay in between. The CDR3 loop is CASLTRKNIQYF. The CDR3 bases are TGTGCCAGTTTGACTAGAAAAAACATTCAGTACTTC.

This clone was counted a single time. The chain couples TRBV10-3 to TRBJ1-3; a possible D gene is TRBD1 (6 bases). V lost 7 bases and J 1 base, leaving 14 bases between the germline ends. The CDR3 runs to 15 residues. From germline, CDR1 is ENHRY and CDR2 SYGVKD. The CDR3 DNA reads TGTGCCATCACCTTGGACAGCAATTCTGGAAACACCATATATTTT. Translation: CAITLDSNSGNTIYF.

This clone appeared a single time. The chain is built from TRBV5-1 and TRBJ1-6; possible D gene TRBD1, 5 bases. Trimming took off 0 bases at V and 2 bases at J, with 15 bases between the two ends. Germline CDR1 reads SGHRS; CDR2 reads YFSETQ. There are 18 residues in the CDR3. CDR3 loop: CASSLAPIIGAYNSPLHF. Here the CDR3 DNA reads TGCGCCAGCAGCTTGGCACCGATTATAGGGGCCTATAATTCACCCCTCCACTTT.

The genes are TRBV6-1 and TRBJ2-1; weak D call: TRBD2 (7 bases). Germline V gives CDR1 MNHNS, CDR2 SASEGT. The CDR3 consists of 14 residues. Trimming cost V 2 bases and J 7 bases, with 12 bases left between them. The CDR3 spells CASSETGGMNEQFF. CDR3 DNA: TGTGCCAGCAGTGAAACGGGGGGCATGAATGAGCAGTTCTTC.

J is TRBJ2-5 and V is TRBV7-6; D unclear. Trimming took 5 bases from V and 1 from J, leaving 17 bases between them. Germline V lookup: CDR1 SGHVS, CDR2 FNYEAQ. The CDR3 is 16 residues long. The CDR3 DNA is TGTGCCAGCAGCCCAGAGGCCTGGCTCCCCCAAGAGACCCAGTACTTC. Its translation: CASSPEAWLPQETQYF.

The V and J genes are TRBV27 and TRBJ1-2; 8 bases line up with TRBD1. The germline V gene has CDR1 MNHEY and CDR2 SMNVEV (reference sequence). Trimming cost V 5 bases and J 10 bases; bases outside gene matches: 18. The length of the CDR3 is 16 residues. The CDR3 here is CASSPMLDGQGRIYTF. The CDR3 DNA reads TGTGCCAGCAGTCCCATGCTCGATGGACAGGGTAGAATCTACACCTTC.

The V and J genes are TRBV7-2 and TRBJ2-5, with 10 bases that match TRBD1. Germline CDR1 is SGHTA and CDR2 is FQGNSA. The CDR3 extends over 14 amino acids. With 5 bases clipped from V and 1 base from J, the junction kept 1 base outside the gene matches. In DNA form, the CDR3 reads TGTGCCAGCAGCGGACAGGGGGGCCAAGAGACCCAGTACTTC. Translating gives CASSGQGGQETQYF.

The chain has TRBV4-1 and TRBJ1-5; D ambiguous. Germline values: CDR1 MGHRA, CDR2 YSYEKL. The CDR3 contains 16 residues. The ends were cut back, 0 bases at V and 4 bases at J, with 13 bases in the middle. The CDR3 protein is CASSQDLGRPNQPQHF. In DNA, the CDR3 is TGCGCCAGCAGCCAAGATCTCGGCAGGCCTAATCAGCCCCAGCATTTT.

This chain uses TRBV10-2 with TRBJ2-7; 9 bases are shared with TRBD1. V shed 4 bases, J shed 3 bases, and the junction held 4 bases outside the gene matches. The CDR3 extends over 14 amino acids. Germline V gives CDR1 WSHSY, CDR2 SAAADI. CDR3 sequence reads: CASSVGQGGYEQYF. CDR3 in DNA: TGCGCCAGCAGTGTGGGACAGGGAGGCTACGAGCAGTACTTC.

V gene TRBV7-9 combines with J gene TRBJ2-3, with a possible D match to TRBD2 (6 bases). Germline V gives CDR1 SEHNR, CDR2 FQNEAQ (reference sequence). The V gene lost 3 bases and the J gene lost 1 base, with 8 bases spanning the gap. This CDR3 region has 14 residues. CDR3 residues: CASSFGTGTDTQYF. Here the CDR3 DNA reads TGTGCCAGCAGCTTCGGGACTGGCACAGATACGCAGTATTTT.

The chain links TRBV5-1 to TRBJ1-4; a weak D match, TRBD1 (5 bases). Germline loops: CDR1 SGHRS, CDR2 YFSETQ. The length of the CDR3 is 16 residues. V lost 4 bases to trimming and J lost 4 bases, with 17 bases between them. CDR3 bases: TGCGCCAGCAGCGAAAATGGGGGGGTCAGTAATGAAAAACTGTTTTTT. The encoded protein is CASSENGGVSNEKLFF.

This chain links TRBV25-1 with TRBJ2-2; maybe TRBD2 (6 bases). V was trimmed by 6 bases and J by 2 bases, leaving 16 bases between them. The CDR3 is 16 residues long. The germline CDR1 and CDR2 sequences are MGHDK and SYGVNS. CDR3 residues: CASRGWGGDNTGELFF. Written as DNA, the CDR3 is TGTGCCAGCAGGGGGTGGGGCGGGGACAACACCGGGGAGCTGTTTTTT.

The chain links TRBV18 to TRBJ1-2; D is undetermined. With 3 bases removed from V and 0 bases from J, the gap between germline ends came to 11 bases. The CDR3 runs 15 residues. Germline values: CDR1 KGHSH, CDR2 LQKENI. The CDR3 region has the DNA TGTGCCAGCTCACCTGGCGCGGGTTCTAACTATGGCTACACCTTC. Amino acids: CASSPGAGSNYGYTF. Complete variable domain (other parts from reference TRBV18 and TRBJ1-2): NAGVMQNPRHLVRRRGQEARLRCSPMKGHSHVYWYRQLPEEGLKFMVYLQKENIIDESGMPKERFSAEFPKEGPSILRIQQVVRGDSAAYFCASSPGAGSNYGYTFGSGTRLTVV.

This sequence joins TRBV5-1 and TRBJ1-1, with unresolved D. Germline lookup yields CDR1 SGHRS and CDR2 YFSETQ. The CDR3 loop spans 14 amino acids. V shed 0 bases and J shed 0 bases, with 6 bases lying between them. DNA for the CDR3: TGCGCCAGCAGCTTGGATGGGCTGAACACTGAAGCTTTCTTT. This encodes CASSLDGLNTEAFF.

The chain joins TRBV5-6 to TRBJ1-4; 7 nucleotides line up with TRBD1. After removal of 4 bases from V and 7 bases from J, the junction contained 13 bases not matched to a gene. The CDR3 runs to 16 residues. The germline gives CDR1 SGHDT, CDR2 YYEEEE. The CDR3 is CASSSTDRVTSEKLFF. The CDR3 coding sequence is TGTGCCAGCAGCAGCACCGACAGGGTGACGAGTGAAAAACTGTTTTTT.